Following are 21 T cell receptor beta chains from one sample sequenced in a study of identical twins. TCRdb passed the 5' RACE reads through MiXCR, listing each CDR3 protein once. This sample carries some 760,000 distinct CDR3 sequences, around a sixth of them seen once, and the ten largest clones take around 14%. This same sample was also part of a study on T cells expressing NK-cell markers.

Specimen: PBMCs. The receptors shown here come from a woman between 18 and 30 years old in good health.

This clonotype was counted at least ten times. V is TRBV5-1 and J is TRBJ2-3; TRBD2 matches at 7 bases. Germline CDR1 is SGHRS and CDR2 is YFSETQ. V lost 6 bases and J lost 2; bases outside the gene matches: 9. The CDR3 contains 15 residues. The CDR3 nucleotides are TGCGCCAGCACACGAGCGGGGCTTACCACAGATACGCAGTATTTT. Translating gives CASTRAGLTTDTQYF.

The chain couples TRBV12-3 or TRBV12-4 to TRBJ2-7; D gene unclear. V gave up 5 bases and J gave up 4 bases, with 12 bases separating them. The CDR3 loop spans 13 amino acids. This CDR3 reads CASSPRFKYEQYF. CDR3 nucleotide sequence: TGTGCCAGCAGTCCCCGGTTTAAGTACGAGCAGTACTTC.

This clonotype was seen ten or more times. This chain joins TRBV5-1 and TRBJ2-1, with TRBD2 matching 13 bases. Germline V CDR1 and CDR2: SGHRS, YFSETQ. This CDR3 comprises 19 residues. The trim removed 0 bases at V and 4 bases at J, leaving 10 bases unmatched. The CDR3 loop is CASSLATSGGPNAYNEQFF. CDR3 DNA sequence: TGCGCCAGCAGCTTGGCGACTAGCGGGGGGCCCAACGCTTACAATGAGCAGTTCTTC.

Remarks on this clonotype: Germline is not matched at one junction end, which may reflect a read error. V and J are TRBV20-1 and TRBJ1-2; D perhaps matches TRBD1 (6 bases). Germline V gene lookup returns CDR1 DFQATT and CDR2 SNEGSKA (reference sequence). This CDR3 is 17 amino acids long. The CDR3 protein is CSARAGDAALANYGYTF. The CDR3 nucleotides are TGCAGTGCCAGAGCAGGGGACGCCGCTTTAGCTAACTATGGCTACACCTTC.

J is TRBJ2-7 and V is TRBV6-5; D possibly corresponds to TRBD2 (5 bases). The CDR3 runs to 13 residues. The germline V gene encodes CDR1 MNHEY and CDR2 SVGAGI. V was cut by 0 bases and J by 5 bases, with 8 bases left in between. This CDR3 reads CASSYSGSDEQYF. As DNA, the CDR3 is TGTGCCAGCAGTTACTCGGGTAGCGACGAGCAGTACTTC.

V gene TRBV5-1 combines with J gene TRBJ1-1; 8 bases are shared with TRBD1. The V gene's germline CDR1 is SGHRS and CDR2 YFSETQ. Losses at the gene ends were 2 bases for V and 2 bases for J; bases not matched to a gene: 8. The CDR3 spans 16 residues. The CDR3 reads CASSLRTGPINTEAFF. The CDR3 DNA follows: TGCGCCAGCAGCTTACGGACAGGGCCGATCAACACTGAAGCTTTCTTT.

The V call is TRBV9, the J call TRBJ2-1, with D maybe TRBD1 (5 bases). V lost 4 bases to trimming and J lost 3 bases, with 14 bases between them. CDR3 length equals 15 residues. CDR1 SGDLS and CDR2 YYNGEE come from the germline V gene. As DNA, the CDR3 is TGTGCCAGCAGCCCCAGGGTGTCTTTCTACAATGAGCAGTTCTTC. This sequence encodes CASSPRVSFYNEQFF.

This clonotype was picked up a small number of times. The chain carries TRBV12-3 or TRBV12-4 and TRBJ2-5; D is unresolved. Deletions cut 3 bases from V and 7 bases from J, with 12 bases between. This CDR3 contains 13 residues. The CDR3 sequence is CASSFLAKGTQYF. Written as DNA, the CDR3 is TGTGCCAGCAGTTTCCTGGCCAAGGGGACCCAGTACTTC.

This clonotype was counted ten times or more. The J gene is TRBJ2-5, the V gene TRBV6-5, with TRBD1 identical over 8 bases. Trimming removed 2 bases from V and 3 bases from J; junction bases left unmatched: 5. Germline CDR1 reads MNHEY; CDR2 reads SVGAGI. This CDR3 is built from 15 residues. CDR3: CASSYGPGGKETQYF. The CDR3 nucleotides are TGTGCCAGCAGTTACGGCCCAGGGGGCAAAGAGACCCAGTACTTC.

V and J are TRBV12-3 or TRBV12-4 and TRBJ2-5, with D maybe TRBD2 (5 bases). The V end lost 4 bases, the J end lost 2 bases, and 14 bases lay between the germline ends. CDR3 length equals 15 residues. For the CDR3, the DNA is TGTGCCAGCAGTTCTACACCGACGGGGCAAGAGACCCAGTACTTC. Its protein product is CASSSTPTGQETQYF.

The chain uses TRBV5-1 and TRBJ2-1, with 8 bases that match TRBD2. The CDR3 has 17 amino acids. V was clipped by 4 bases and J by 0 bases; unmatched bases: 9. Germline V gene sequence: CDR1 SGHRS, CDR2 YFSETQ. The CDR3 protein is CASSRETSASSYNEQFF. The DNA of the CDR3 is TGCGCCAGCAGCCGAGAGACTAGCGCCAGCTCCTACAATGAGCAGTTCTTC.

This chain links TRBV18 with TRBJ2-7; 7 bases line up with TRBD1. The ends lost 6 bases at V and 0 bases at J; junction bases unmatched: 8. The germline V gene encodes CDR1 KGHSH and CDR2 LQKENI. The CDR3 spans 15 residues. The CDR3 spells CASSEDRDRSYEQYF. The CDR3 region has the DNA TGTGCCAGCTCTGAAGACAGGGATCGCTCCTACGAGCAGTACTTC.

This clonotype occurred a few times. The V call is TRBV12-3 or TRBV12-4, the J call TRBJ2-1, with D possibly matching TRBD2 (7 bases). V shed 6 bases and J shed 5 bases, with 17 bases lying between them. The CDR3 is 15 amino acids. DNA of the CDR3: TGTGCCAGCAGCTGGGGGGGGGGCGCGAACAATGAGCAGTTCTTC. It specifies CASSWGGGANNEQFF.

J is TRBJ2-4 and V is TRBV6-2 or TRBV6-3; D remains unclear. The CDR3 covers 15 residues. Trimming cost V 7 bases and J 2 bases, with 15 bases left between them. Germline V gene sequence: CDR1 MNHEY, CDR2 SVGEGT. CDR3 nucleotides: TGTGCCAGCACCCCCATGGGCCGGACCAAAAACATTCAGTACTTC. This sequence encodes CASTPMGRTKNIQYF.

There are a few counts of this clonotype. The J gene is TRBJ2-1, the V gene TRBV10-3; 8 bases fit TRBD2. Trimming at V came to 2 bases and at J to 2 bases, leaving 2 bases not matched to a gene. The CDR3 runs 15 residues. From germline, CDR1 is ENHRY and CDR2 SYGVKD. CDR3 bases: TGTGCCATCAGTGAGACGGGACTAGCCTACAATGAGCAGTTCTTC. Amino acid sequence: CAISETGLAYNEQFF.

This clonotype was observed many times. The chain uses TRBV20-1 and TRBJ1-1; D is unresolved. The CDR3 runs to 11 residues. The germline V gene encodes CDR1 DFQATT and CDR2 SNEGSKA (reference sequence). CDR3: CRTGLGTEAFF. The CDR3 nucleotides are TGCAGGACGGGCCTCGGGACTGAAGCTTTCTTT.

The chain carries TRBV29-1 and TRBJ1-2, with unresolved D. This CDR3 spans 12 amino acids. In germline, CDR1 is SQVTM, CDR2 ANQGSEA. Trimming left V 7 bases short and J 10 bases short, with 19 bases between. The CDR3 is CSARTADGNYTF. The CDR3 nucleotides read TGCAGCGCCCGAACAGCGGACGGCAACTACACCTTC.

This clonotype was seen many times. The chain recombines TRBV18 with TRBJ2-6; D not certain. V lost 8 bases and J lost 0, with 11 bases in between. This CDR3 spans 15 amino acids. From germline, CDR1 is KGHSH and CDR2 LQKENI. Written as DNA, the CDR3 is TGTGCCAGCAGCCCCCGGAGCTCTGGGGCCAACGTCCTGACTTTC. This translates into CASSPRSSGANVLTF.

The chain is built from TRBV20-1 and TRBJ2-7; D gene ambiguous. Between the trimmed V and J ends, which lost 0 bases and 0 bases, there was a span of 15 bases. Germline CDR1 and CDR2: DFQATT and SNEGSKA (reference sequence). The CDR3 loop spans 16 amino acids. The chain's CDR3 is CSARDWTGESSYEQYF. As DNA, the CDR3 is TGCAGTGCTAGAGATTGGACGGGCGAAAGCTCCTACGAGCAGTACTTC.

This chain links TRBV5-1 with TRBJ2-2; the D gene is possibly TRBD2 (5 bases). Trimming pared 0 bases from V and 6 bases from J, leaving 12 bases between. The CDR3 length is 15 residues. CDR1 SGHRS and CDR2 YFSETQ come from the germline V gene. In DNA, the CDR3 is TGCGCCAGCAGCTTGGGAGTGGGAGTTGCCGGGGAGCTGTTTTTT. This gives the protein CASSLGVGVAGELFF. The full variable domain, completed using reference TRBV5-1 and TRBJ2-2, is KAGVTQTPRYLIKTRGQQVTLSCSPISGHRSVSWYQQTPGQGLQFLFEYFSETQRNKGNFPGRFSGRQFSNSRSEMNVSTLELGDSALYLCASSLGVGVAGELFFGEGSRLTVL.

The CDR3: CASSSTSGTIGQYF. The CDR3 nucleotides are TGTGCCAGCAGCTCGACTAGCGGCACCATCGGGCAGTACTTC. The V gene is TRBV7-8, the J gene TRBJ2-7, with TRBD2 matching 9 bases. The CDR3 runs to 14 residues. Germline values: CDR1 SGHVS, CDR2 FQNEAQ. With V trimmed by 4 bases and J by 9 bases, 10 bases remained unmatched.